Listed below are T cell receptor beta chains from one sample, sequenced in a study of blood T cell repertoires in COVID-19. TCRdb keeps only in-frame clones here, not all; method: immunoSEQ multiplex PCR. Of around 260,000 clones in the sample, roughly 86% are singletons; the top ten hold about 4%. What was sequenced was peripheral blood. The receptors here all came from a man younger than 35 with active or convalescent COVID-19. Each CDR3 is given with its conserved first and last residue. The order of the fields is D gene, clone size, J gene, V gene, CDR3 DNA, CDR3 protein. D genes are given only for firm matches. Where a row states a size, it is once, few, many or the class of an expanded clone; other rows omit it.

d_gene: TRBD1; abundance: once; j_gene: TRBJ1-5; v_gene: TRBV28; CDR3nt: TGTGCCAGCAAGACAGGGGGGAGTCAGCCCCAGCATTTT; CDR3aa: CASKTGGSQPQHF
d_gene: TRBD1; abundance: few; j_gene: TRBJ1-2; v_gene: TRBV7-6; CDR3nt: TGTGCCAGCAGCCCGTTTGGACAGGGGGCGATGTATGGCTACACCTTC; CDR3aa: CASSPFGQGAMYGYTF
d_gene: -; abundance: -; j_gene: TRBJ2-5; v_gene: TRBV7-8; CDR3nt: TGTGCCAGCAGCTTAGCGAGGGAGACCCAGTACTTC; CDR3aa: CASSLARETQYF
d_gene: TRBD2; abundance: -; j_gene: TRBJ2-6; v_gene: TRBV4-1; CDR3nt: TGCGCCAGCAGGCCTATAGCGGGGGGGTCTGGGGCCAACGTCCTGACTTTC; CDR3aa: CASRPIAGGSGANVLTF
d_gene: TRBD1; abundance: -; j_gene: TRBJ2-7; v_gene: TRBV27; CDR3nt: TGTGCCAGCAGCTCTCAGGGGGTAAGCGAGCAGTACTTC; CDR3aa: CASSSQGVSEQYF
d_gene: -; abundance: once; j_gene: TRBJ1-5; v_gene: TRBV15; CDR3nt: TGTGCCACCAGCAGAGCGGGATCCAGTTCCCATCAGCCCCAGCATTTT; CDR3aa: CATSRAGSSSHQPQHF
d_gene: -; abundance: -; j_gene: TRBJ1-2; v_gene: TRBV7-9; CDR3nt: TGTGCCAGCAGCCAGGACAGAGCCACCTATGGCTACACCTTC; CDR3aa: CASSQDRATYGYTF
d_gene: -; abundance: -; j_gene: TRBJ2-1; v_gene: TRBV6-1; CDR3nt: TGTGCCAGCAGTGAAGCTAGGCTAGCGACTCTCTTTGGGAATGAGCAGTTCTTC; CDR3aa: CASSEARLATLFGNEQFF
d_gene: TRBD2; abundance: -; j_gene: TRBJ2-1; v_gene: TRBV9; CDR3nt: TGTGCCAGCAGCGTGTCTATTCGGCAGCGGGGGGCGAGGAATGAGCAGTTCTTC; CDR3aa: CASSVSIRQRGARNEQFF
d_gene: TRBD2; abundance: once; j_gene: TRBJ2-5; v_gene: TRBV7-3; CDR3nt: TGTGCCAGCAGCTTGGGGGGGCAAGAGACCCAGTACTTC; CDR3aa: CASSLGGQETQYF
d_gene: TRBD2; abundance: few; j_gene: TRBJ2-7; v_gene: TRBV3-1/TRBV3-2; CDR3nt: TGTGCCAGCAGCAGGGGACTAGCGGGAGAGGAGCAGTACTTC; CDR3aa: CASSRGLAGEEQYF
d_gene: TRBD1; abundance: once; j_gene: TRBJ1-1; v_gene: TRBV5-4; CDR3nt: TGTGCCAGCAGCTTCAGACAGGGGAGTGGGACTGAAGCTTTCTTT; CDR3aa: CASSFRQGSGTEAFF
d_gene: TRBD2; abundance: -; j_gene: TRBJ2-3; v_gene: TRBV7-2; CDR3nt: TGTGCCAGCAGCTTGGGACTAGCGGGAGCAGGAGATACGCAGTATTTT; CDR3aa: CASSLGLAGAGDTQYF
d_gene: -; abundance: -; j_gene: TRBJ1-2; v_gene: TRBV4-1; CDR3nt: TGCGCCAGCAGCCAAACCGGGACTCAACTTGTCGATGGCTACACCTTC; CDR3aa: CASSQTGTQLVDGYTF
d_gene: TRBD1; abundance: -; j_gene: TRBJ1-2; v_gene: TRBV30; CDR3nt: TGTGCCTGGAGTGAAGACAGGGGTGGCTACACCTTC; CDR3aa: CAWSEDRGGYTF
d_gene: -; abundance: -; j_gene: TRBJ2-5; v_gene: TRBV6-1; CDR3nt: TGTGCCAGCAGTGAAGCGCCGAGGCCGCAAGAGACCCAGTACTTC; CDR3aa: CASSEAPRPQETQYF
d_gene: TRBD1; abundance: -; j_gene: TRBJ1-1; v_gene: TRBV6-1; CDR3nt: TGTGCCAGCAGTGAAATAGGGCAGGGGGCGGGTTGGACTGAAGCTTTCTTT; CDR3aa: CASSEIGQGAGWTEAFF
d_gene: -; abundance: -; j_gene: TRBJ2-1; v_gene: TRBV7-9; CDR3nt: TGTGCCAGCAGCTTAGGATCGAACTATTATGAGCAGTTCTTC; CDR3aa: CASSLGSNYYEQFF
d_gene: TRBD1; abundance: -; j_gene: TRBJ1-2; v_gene: TRBV5-1; CDR3nt: TGCGCCAGCAGCCTAATGACAGGGTCGCATGGCTACACCTTC; CDR3aa: CASSLMTGSHGYTF
d_gene: -; abundance: -; j_gene: TRBJ2-7; v_gene: TRBV18; CDR3nt: TGTGCCAGCTCACCACCCCCGGGACAAGGGGATTTACTGGGAGCGTACGAGCAGTACTTC; CDR3aa: CASSPPPGQGDLLGAYEQYF